This T cell receptor (beta chain) was profiled in a study of T cell repertoires in cytomegalovirus infection. For the study at large: CMV epitopes that were recently identified and HLA-C-restricted were used alongside well-studied HLA-B-restricted ones. Matching HLA type, along with CMV infection, was indicated by public TCR beta signatures. Study-level results: Pooled public TCR beta family frequency picked out CMV carriers with the relevant HLA. CMV-specific TCR beta clonotypes restricted by HLA-C dominated the ex vivo response.

This clonotype was seen many times. The antigen is undetermined. MiXCR, applied by TCRdb to the reads, yields one record per CDR3 protein. The sample carries a few hundred thousand distinct CDR3 sequences, roughly 34% recorded once. Germline assignment: CDR1 SGHVS and CDR2 FQNEAQ. Trimming removed 5 bases from V and 10 bases from J, with 20 bases in between. The CDR3 totals 14 residues. The gene calls are TRBV7-8 and TRBJ1-1; D uncertain. The sequences come from cultured PBMCs, collected from culture after CMV antigen stimulation. The receptor's source is a human donor in good health (CMV status not recorded). Some clones in this sample may be carry-over from other donors' samples. The CDR3, as DNA: TGTGCCAGCAGCCTTCGGGCGGGGTCATGGAGAGCTTTCTTT. Translating it yields CASSLRAGSWRAFF.